The 30 T cell receptor beta chains given below trace back to one sample, sequenced in a study of tumor and adjacent non-tumor tissue in lung cancer. The library came from three nested PCR rounds adapted from ARM-PCR protocols. TCRdb fed the multiplex PCR reads into MiXCR, producing one record per CDR3 protein. The data show fewer than 100,000 distinct CDR3 sequences, around 77% seen once. RNA was extracted from bulk tissue without any cell sorting. Sequencing was done on a sample of lung tumor tissue. The receptors shown here come from a woman aged 40 to 50 with non-small cell lung cancer.

This clonotype was seen only once. This sequence joins TRBV24-1 and TRBJ2-3; D is unclear. The CDR3 runs to 13 residues. In germline, CDR1 is KGHDR, CDR2 SFDVKD. Trimming shortened V by 5 bases and J by 5 bases, and 10 bases separated the two germline ends. The CDR3 nucleotides are TGTGCCACCAGTGCGACCGTCGGAGATACGCAGTATTTT. Translating it yields CATSATVGDTQYF.

The gene calls are TRBV11-3 and TRBJ2-1, with D uncertain. Germline CDR1 and CDR2: SGHNT and YENEEA. Deletions cut 10 bases from V and 13 bases from J, with 20 bases between. This CDR3 has 12 residues. The CDR3 is CANNLPLTIQFF. The CDR3 region has the DNA TGTGCCAACAACTTACCTCTTACTATACAGTTCTTC.

Comments on this clonotype: One end of the junction does not line up with germline, which may come from a read error. The V gene is TRBV29-1, the J gene TRBJ2-1; no clear D gene. Per germline, CDR1 SQVTM and CDR2 ANQGSEA. The CDR3 is 11 amino acids. The CDR3 sequence: CRISSDNEQFF. CDR3 nucleotide sequence: TGTAGGATTTCCTCCGACAATGAGCAGTTCTTC.

As concerns this clonotype: The CDR3 does not end in the conserved phenylalanine or tryptophan, so this is likely a read error. This sequence joins TRBV11-2 and TRBJ2-2; no definite D call. Trimming took 5 bases from V and 5 from J, leaving 15 bases between them. The CDR3 covers 15 residues. Germline-derived CDR1 and CDR2 are SGHAT and FQNNGV. CDR3 amino acids: CASSIRQMETGELFI. In DNA, the CDR3 is TGTGCCAGCAGCATTAGGCAGATGGAAACCGGGGAGCTGTTTATT.

This rearrangement joins TRBV11-2 to TRBJ2-1; D remains ambiguous. The last part of the DNA fits TRBJ2-7 better; the J call may be wrong. Germline V gives CDR1 SGHAT, CDR2 FQNNGV. The CDR3 covers 15 residues. The CDR3 DNA sequence: TGTGCCAGCAGCCGGGTACGGAGCTCATACAATGAGCAGTACTTC. Translation: CASSRVRSSYNEQYF.

In its sample, this clonotype was seen many times. The chain combines TRBV5-1 with TRBJ2-2; D might be TRBD1 (6 bases). V lost 0 bases to trimming and J lost 5 bases, with 11 bases between them. This CDR3 has 15 amino acids. The germline CDR1 and CDR2 sequences are SGHRS and YFSETQ. CDR3 in amino acids: CASSLAQGQTGELFF. CDR3 DNA sequence: TGCGCCAGCAGCTTGGCTCAGGGGCAGACCGGGGAGCTGTTTTTT.

Concerning this clonotype: A read error may account for a junction end that differs from germline. The chain carries TRBV11-2 and TRBJ2-7, with TRBD2 matching over 7 bases. Germline V gene lookup returns CDR1 SGHAT and CDR2 FQNNGV. The CDR3 has 17 amino acids. CDR3 sequence: CASSSPGREEGGYERYF. The CDR3 DNA is TGTGCCAGCAGCTCGCCCGGTCGGGAGGAGGGCGGCTACGAGCGGTACTTC.

Worth noting for this clonotype: A read error may account for a junction end that differs from germline. The chain recombines TRBV5-1 with TRBJ2-1; D gene unclear. The germline V gene has CDR1 SGHRS and CDR2 YFSETQ. The CDR3 has 15 residues. For the CDR3, the DNA is TGCGCCAGCAGCATTGGCGACTTGGGCTTGGGTGAGCTGTTCTTC. Encoded protein: CASSIGDLGLGELFF.

This chain connects TRBV7-3 to TRBJ2-2; no definite D call. CDR3 length equals 13 residues. Germline V gene data show CDR1 as SGHTA and CDR2 as FQGTGA. Trimming took off 2 bases at V and 6 bases at J, with 7 bases between the two ends. CDR3 amino acids: CASSLGSSGELFF. As DNA, the CDR3 is TGTGCCAGCAGCTTAGGGTCGTCCGGGGAGCTGTTTTTT.

A remark on this clonotype: A read error may explain this, as a much larger clone is one base away. The final CDR3 position lacks the conserved phenylalanine or tryptophan, pointing to a likely read error. V gene TRBV28 combines with J gene TRBJ2-7, with D possibly TRBD2 on 5 matching bases. Between the trimmed V and J ends, which lost 8 bases and 1 base, there was a span of 9 bases. CDR1 MDHEN and CDR2 SYDVKM come from the germline V gene. The CDR3 runs 12 residues. The CDR3 sequence: CASPGLSYEQYL. Here the CDR3 DNA reads TGTGCCAGCCCGGGGTTGTCCTACGAGCAGTACCTC.

In this sample, this clonotype turned up once. An end of the junction does not agree with germline; a read error may underlie this. The gene calls are TRBV7-9 and TRBJ2-4, with D perhaps given as TRBD1 or TRBD2 (5 bases each). CDR3 length equals 15 residues. CDR1 and CDR2 (germline): SEHNR, FQNEAQ (reference sequence). DNA for the CDR3: TGCGCCAGCAGAGACGACAAGGGACCGAAAGACATTCAGTACTTC. Its protein product is CASRDDKGPKDIQYF.

The chain couples TRBV30 to TRBJ2-6; possible D gene TRBD1, 6 bases. Germline CDR1 is GTSNPN and CDR2 is SVGIG (reference sequence). CDR3 length equals 19 residues. Trimming left V 2 bases short and J 0 bases short, with 20 bases between. CDR3 residues: CAWSSLRQVLSSGANVLTF. DNA of the CDR3: TGTGCCTGGAGTTCTCTTCGACAGGTCCTATCCTCTGGGGCCAACGTCCTGACTTTC.

In regard to this clonotype: The junction differs from germline at one of its ends, possibly a read error. The chain has TRBV4-1 and TRBJ1-1; D remains unclear. This CDR3 region has 13 residues. Germline-derived CDR1 and CDR2 are MGHRA and YSYEKL. The CDR3 here is CASRGRTNTEAFF. CDR3 bases: TGTGCCAGTAGAGGACGGACGAACACTGAAGCTTTCTTT.

To note about this clonotype: A read error may produce the germline difference seen at one junction end. The rearrangement joins TRBV6-5 to TRBJ2-6, with 14 bases aligning to TRBD2. The germline gives CDR1 MNHEY, CDR2 SVGAGI. The CDR3 is made up of 17 amino acids. The CDR3 loop reads CASSYGTSGSGVNVLIF. CDR3 in DNA: TGTGCCAGCAGTTACGGGACTAGCGGGAGTGGGGTCAACGTCCTGATTTTC.

About this clonotype itself: Germline is not matched at one junction end, which may reflect a read error. The chain employs TRBV4-1 and TRBJ1-2; D gene uncertain. Germline V gene sequence: CDR1 MGHRA, CDR2 YSYEKL. The CDR3 consists of 14 residues. The CDR3 sequence: CANSQVWGDHGYTF. CDR3 DNA: TGCGCCAACAGCCAAGTATGGGGTGACCATGGCTACACCTTC.

Notes on this clonotype: An end of the junction does not agree with germline; a read error may underlie this. The chain uses TRBV20-1 and TRBJ1-5; 9 bases are shared with TRBD1. From germline, CDR1 is DFQATT and CDR2 SNEGSKA (reference sequence). The CDR3 is 18 residues long. The CDR3 nucleotides read TGCAGTCCTAGAGGGCGTACAGGGGGCCTGTCCCTGTATCAGTCCCAGCATTTT. It yields the protein CSPRGRTGGLSLYQSQHF.

Concerning this clonotype: A much larger clonotype is one base distant, so this may be a read error. This chain connects TRBV5-6 to TRBJ2-5, with TRBD2 as a possible D gene (5 bases). V dropped 3 bases and J dropped 5 bases, with 17 bases sitting between them. CDR1 and CDR2 (germline): SGHDT, YYEEEE. CDR3 length equals 15 residues. The CDR3 loop is CASSSRDYWRETQYF. CDR3 coding DNA: TGTGCCAGCAGCTCACGGGATTATTGGCGGGAGACCCAGTACTTC.

In regard to this clonotype: Germline and junction disagree at one end, which may indicate a read error. The chain uses TRBV6-1 and TRBJ1-5; 7 bases are a match to TRBD1. CDR3 length: 14 amino acids. Germline lookup yields CDR1 MNHNS and CDR2 SASEGT. The CDR3 DNA follows: TGTGCCAGCAGTGGACAGGGAGCAAAGCAGCCTCAGCATTTT. Amino acid sequence: CASSGQGAKQPQHF.

Of note for this clonotype: An end of the junction differs from the germline gene, which may be a read error. The CDR3: CASSHPGLAFGSYDEQFF. DNA of the CDR3: TGTGCCAGCAGTCATCCGGGACTAGCGTTTGGCTCCTACGATGAGCAGTTCTTC. The chain joins TRBV12-3 or TRBV12-4 to TRBJ2-1; 10 positions agree with TRBD2. The length of the CDR3 is 18 residues.

The chain couples TRBV12-3 or TRBV12-4 to TRBJ2-7, with unresolved D. The CDR3 consists of 13 residues. V was pared by 9 bases and J by 4 bases, with 16 bases between. CDR3 sequence reads: CASKAGQGYEQYF. Here the CDR3 DNA reads TGTGCCAGTAAAGCCGGGCAAGGGTACGAGCAGTACTTC.

The rearrangement joins TRBV11-2 to TRBJ2-5; possibly TRBD2 for D (5 bases). Trimming pared 1 base from V and 4 bases from J, leaving 16 bases between. There are 16 residues in the CDR3. Germline CDR1 reads SGHAT; CDR2 reads FQNNGV. CDR3: CASSLVVQRALETQYF. CDR3 coding DNA: TGTGCCAGCAGCTTAGTTGTGCAGAGGGCCCTAGAGACCCAGTACTTC.

For this clonotype: A junction end diverges from the germline sequence, so it may reflect a read error. The V gene is TRBV6-1, the J gene TRBJ2-7; maybe TRBD1 (5 bases). This CDR3 is 15 amino acids long. Germline CDR1 MNHNS, CDR2 SASEGT. The DNA of the CDR3 is TGTGCCAGCAGTGAAAAATCCCCCTGGGGCTACAAGCAGTACTTC. Its protein product is CASSEKSPWGYKQYF.

Only one count was recorded for this clonotype. One junction end disagrees with the germline gene, perhaps due to a read error. The chain employs TRBV11-2 and TRBJ2-1, with 7 bases that match TRBD2. The CDR3 consists of 14 residues. Germline V gene data show CDR1 as SGHAT and CDR2 as FQNNGV. The DNA for the CDR3 is TGTGCCACCAGCTTAGGGACTATCTACAATGATCAGTTCTTC. Its protein product is CATSLGTIYNDQFF.

This clonotype was detected only a few times. The missing conserved phenylalanine or tryptophan at the end of this CDR3 makes a read error likely. It is unclear where the CDR3 begins or ends on the DNA, so no DNA is shown, and the CDR3 is as TCRdb lists it. The V gene is TRBV11-2, the J gene TRBJ2-7. Germline V gene lookup returns CDR1 SGHAT and CDR2 FQNNGV. The CDR3 length equals 15 residues, ends included. CDR3 in amino acids: CVSSLDPQRSYEQYI.

This clonotype was detected a few times. At one end, the junction sequence differs from germline, possibly due to a read error. This chain links TRBV11-2 with TRBJ2-7, with D uncertain. Per germline, CDR1 SGHAT and CDR2 FQNNGV. The CDR3 is 15 amino acids. DNA of the CDR3: TGTGCCTGCAGGCCATCACGACCTGACTCCTACGAACAGTACTTC. Translated, it gives CACRPSRPDSYEQYF.

This clonotype has ten or more counts. The V and J genes are TRBV20-1 and TRBJ1-4; D is ambiguous. The V and J ends lost 6 bases and 5 bases respectively, with 10 bases between them. The CDR3 is made up of 12 amino acids. The germline gives CDR1 DFQATT, CDR2 SNEGSKA (reference sequence). The CDR3 sequence is CSAIGPNEKLFF. DNA for the CDR3: TGCAGTGCCATAGGACCGAATGAAAAACTGTTTTTT.

Points on this clonotype: This may be a read error: a much more frequent sequence differs by one nucleotide. The chain employs TRBV7-8 and TRBJ2-1; D is uncertain. Germline V CDR1 and CDR2: SGHVS, FQNEAQ. The CDR3 totals 16 residues. This chain's CDR3 is CANSFGPAENDNEQFF. The CDR3 nucleotides are TGTGCCAACAGCTTTGGTCCGGCGGAGAACGACAATGAGCAGTTCTTC.

This clonotype appeared a few times. This chain connects TRBV4-1 to TRBJ2-5; TRBD1 matches at 9 bases. The V gene's germline CDR1 is MGHRA and CDR2 YSYEKL. This CDR3 contains 18 residues. After removal of 6 bases from V and 0 bases from J, the junction contained 14 bases not matched to a gene. The CDR3 sequence: CASSPLFVRDRDQETQYF. CDR3 bases: TGCGCCAGCAGTCCACTGTTCGTGAGGGACAGGGACCAAGAGACCCAGTACTTC.

This clonotype was counted many times. V and J are TRBV5-1 and TRBJ2-5; D gene unclear. CDR1 SGHRS and CDR2 YFSETQ come from the germline V gene. This CDR3 region has 13 residues. The ends were cut back, 0 bases at V and 5 bases at J, with 8 bases in the middle. CDR3 amino acids: CASSLDSSETQYF. The CDR3 bases are TGCGCCAGCAGCTTGGACAGTTCGGAGACCCAGTACTTC.

This clonotype was seen ten or more times. CDR3 sequence reads: CASSIKNEQFF. The CDR3 region has the DNA TGTGCCAGCAGCATAAAAAATGAGCAGTTCTTC. The rearrangement joins TRBV7-8 to TRBJ2-1; D gene ambiguous. Germline V gene sequence: CDR1 SGHVS, CDR2 FQNEAQ. The V end lost 5 bases, the J end lost 7 bases, and 6 bases lay between the germline ends. The CDR3 is 11 residues long.